This is a list of T cell receptor beta chains from one sample in a study of brain T cells in children with intractable seizures. Profiled with immunoSEQ multiplex PCR; TCRdb holds only in-frame clones, not every one. The sample carries about 80,000 clones, more than 75% recorded once. The sample in question was peripheral blood, obtained at surgery. The receptors originated from a girl aged 2 to 10 with Rasmussen encephalitis and intractable seizures. CDR3s include the opening cysteine and the closing phenylalanine or tryptophan. The D gene is left open where the match is weak.

D gene: NA
V gene: TRBV2
J gene: TRBJ1-5
CDR3 protein: CASEWGSNQPQHF
CDR3 DNA: TGTGCCAGCGAGTGGGGTAGCAATCAGCCCCAGCATTTT

D gene: NA
V gene: TRBV5-6
J gene: TRBJ2-7
CDR3 protein: CASSLVQGSWTLTYEQYF
CDR3 DNA: TGTGCCAGCAGCTTGGTACAGGGAAGTTGGACCCTAACCTACGAGCAGTACTTC

D gene: TRBD1
V gene: TRBV13
J gene: TRBJ1-1
CDR3 protein: CASSLAYRGRTEAFF
CDR3 DNA: TGTGCCAGCAGCTTAGCATACAGGGGGCGCACTGAAGCTTTCTTT

D gene: NA
V gene: TRBV7-9
J gene: TRBJ1-1
CDR3 protein: CASRSGNTEAFF
CDR3 DNA: TGTGCCAGCAGATCGGGGAACACTGAAGCTTTCTTT

D gene: NA
V gene: TRBV5-1
J gene: TRBJ2-7
CDR3 protein: CASSLGFPGTGRDEQYF
CDR3 DNA: TGCGCCAGCAGCTTGGGGTTCCCGGGGACGGGTAGGGACGAGCAGTACTTC

D gene: NA
V gene: TRBV12-3/TRBV12-4
J gene: TRBJ2-1
CDR3 protein: CASAKGSIEQFF
CDR3 DNA: TGTGCCAGCGCCAAAGGTAGCATTGAGCAGTTCTTC

D gene: NA
V gene: TRBV19
J gene: TRBJ1-4
CDR3 protein: CASSTQGTATNEKLFF
CDR3 DNA: TGTGCCAGTAGTACCCAGGGGACTGCAACTAATGAAAAACTGTTTTTT

D gene: NA
V gene: TRBV7-6
J gene: TRBJ2-2
CDR3 protein: CASSAHQSYTGELFF
CDR3 DNA: TGTGCCAGCAGCGCTCATCAAAGCTACACCGGGGAGCTGTTTTTT

D gene: NA
V gene: TRBV5-1
J gene: TRBJ1-2
CDR3 protein: CASGTGQIYGYTF
CDR3 DNA: TGCGCCAGCGGAACCGGACAGATCTATGGCTACACCTTC

D gene: TRBD2
V gene: TRBV7-9
J gene: TRBJ2-3
CDR3 protein: CASIRLAGYPDTQYF
CDR3 DNA: TGTGCCAGCATCCGACTAGCGGGGTACCCAGATACGCAGTATTTT

D gene: TRBD2
V gene: TRBV5-5
J gene: TRBJ2-2
CDR3 protein: CASSLLSGGLAGELFF
CDR3 DNA: TGTGCCAGCAGCTTGCTTAGCGGGGGGTTGGCCGGGGAGCTGTTTTTT

D gene: NA
V gene: TRBV7-9
J gene: TRBJ1-1
CDR3 protein: CASSADSRLVGTEAFF
CDR3 DNA: TGTGCCAGCAGCGCCGACTCACGGCTTGTAGGTACTGAAGCTTTCTTT

D gene: TRBD2
V gene: TRBV7-9
J gene: TRBJ2-3
CDR3 protein: CASSLTLLAGAGDTQYF
CDR3 DNA: TGTGCCAGCAGCTTGACCCTCCTGGCGGGAGCGGGGGATACGCAGTATTTT

D gene: TRBD1
V gene: TRBV28
J gene: TRBJ2-7
CDR3 protein: CASSLDRGLSGEQYF
CDR3 DNA: TGTGCCAGCAGTCTCGACAGGGGTCTATCGGGGGAGCAGTACTTC

D gene: NA
V gene: TRBV9
J gene: TRBJ2-5
CDR3 protein: CASSVEETQYF
CDR3 DNA: TGTGCCAGCAGCGTAGAGGAGACCCAGTACTTC

D gene: NA
V gene: TRBV7-9
J gene: TRBJ2-7
CDR3 protein: CASSLAGIYEQYF
CDR3 DNA: TGTGCCAGCAGCTTAGCCGGAATCTACGAGCAGTACTTC

D gene: NA
V gene: TRBV7-6
J gene: TRBJ2-1
CDR3 protein: CASSALGGGTSYNEQFF
CDR3 DNA: TGTGCCAGCAGCGCTCTAGGAGGCGGGACCTCCTACAATGAGCAGTTCTTC